This passage covers 5 T cell receptor beta chains from one sample sequenced in a study of CD8 T cells in ankylosing spondylitis. Findings and limits, study-wide: Made up of about eight highly homologous variants, a TCR beta motif appeared characteristic of ankylosing spondylitis blood.

TCRdb recomputed calls from the 5' RACE reads with MiXCR, one row per CDR3 protein. The sample records more than 500,000 distinct CDR3 sequences, about 5.4% being singletons. Antigens of these TCRs are unknown. The specimen sequenced was blood, either unsorted or a sorted T cell fraction (not recorded which). The receptors derive from a male donor with ankylosing spondylitis.

The chain employs TRBV5-4 and TRBJ2-2; D possibly corresponds to TRBD1 (6 bases). The V and J ends lost 0 bases and 0 bases respectively, with 18 bases between them. The length of the CDR3 is 19 residues. Germline-derived CDR1 and CDR2 are SGHNT and YYREEE (reference sequence). CDR3 residues: CASSLARYETGPNTGELFF. In DNA, the CDR3 is TGTGCCAGCAGCTTGGCAAGGTATGAGACAGGACCGAACACCGGGGAGCTGTTTTTT.

This clonotype appeared many times. The chain combines TRBV6-1 with TRBJ1-1, with D perhaps matching TRBD1 (6 bases). Trimming removed 6 bases from V and 2 bases from J, with 19 bases in between. The CDR3 extends over 16 amino acids. Germline values: CDR1 MNHNS, CDR2 SASEGT. The CDR3 here is CASRLRQAVSNTEAFF. CDR3 bases: TGTGCCAGCAGACTCCGACAGGCCGTCTCTAACACTGAAGCTTTCTTT.

This clonotype was seen at least ten times. The chain links TRBV6-5 to TRBJ2-7, with 8 positions matching TRBD2. With V trimmed by 0 bases and J by 4 bases, 5 bases remained unmatched. This CDR3 contains 15 residues. The V gene's germline CDR1 is MNHEY and CDR2 SVGAGI. The CDR3, as DNA: TGTGCCAGCAGTTACTCGATACGGGGGGGTTACGAGCAGTACTTC. It is translated as CASSYSIRGGYEQYF.

This clonotype was observed at least ten times. The chain links TRBV12-3 or TRBV12-4 to TRBJ1-5; maybe TRBD1 (5 bases). Trimming removed 5 bases at V and 6 bases at J, with 8 bases between. The CDR3 covers 12 residues. The CDR3 DNA reads as TGTGCCAGCAGTGGGACGGGTCAGCCCCAGCATTTT. Protein sequence: CASSGTGQPQHF.

This clonotype was counted a single time. This sequence joins TRBV6-2 or TRBV6-3 and TRBJ1-5; TRBD1 might be the D (5 bases). V shed 6 bases and J shed 11 bases, with 14 bases lying between them. This CDR3 has 12 amino acids. Germline assignment: CDR1 MNHEY and CDR2 SVGEGT. As DNA, the CDR3 is TGTGCCAGCAGGCCTAGGGACCGGGCCCAGCATTTT. Amino acids: CASRPRDRAQHF.